These 21 T cell receptor beta chains share one sample of origin, sequenced in a study of identifying expanded T cells in peripheral blood. Data came from immunoSEQ multiplex PCR; TCRdb stores just in-frame clones and leaves some out. Of 110,000 or so clones in the sample, around 90% were seen once. Sequences were obtained from blood. The receptors come from a person aged 18-69 years in good health.

The gene calls are TRBV5-1 and TRBJ1-2; TRBD1 agrees at 9 bases. From germline, CDR1 is SGHRS and CDR2 YFSETQ. The CDR3 has 14 residues. With 8 bases clipped from V and 2 bases from J, the junction kept 7 bases outside the gene matches. The CDR3 nucleotides are TGCGCCAGTGCCAGGGACAGGGACAACTATGGCTACACCTTC. It is translated as CASARDRDNYGYTF.

This sequence joins TRBV5-1 and TRBJ2-7; 12 bases line up with TRBD1. Germline loops: CDR1 SGHRS, CDR2 YFSETQ. Trimming removed 7 bases from V and 5 bases from J; junction bases left unmatched: 7. This CDR3 comprises 14 residues. CDR3 sequence (DNA): TGCGCCAGCGGAACCGGGACAGGGGGCAACGAGCAGTACTTC. Translating it yields CASGTGTGGNEQYF.

The chain links TRBV14 to TRBJ2-6, with unresolved D. V dropped 8 bases and J dropped 1 base, with 9 bases sitting between them. The germline gives CDR1 SGHDN, CDR2 FVKESK. The CDR3 sequence is 14 residues long. The CDR3 sequence is CASGDKSGANVLTF. The DNA of the CDR3 is TGTGCCAGCGGAGACAAGTCTGGGGCCAACGTCCTGACTTTC.

The V call is TRBV7-2, the J call TRBJ1-2, with 12 bases lining up with TRBD1. From germline, CDR1 is SGHTA and CDR2 FQGNSA. V trimming: 5 bases; J trimming: 4 bases; junction bases outside the gene matches: 5. The CDR3 runs to 15 residues. CDR3 region: CASSDRDRGLYGYTF. CDR3 sequence (DNA): TGTGCCAGCAGCGACCGGGACAGGGGGCTCTATGGCTACACCTTC.

The chain recombines TRBV1 with TRBJ2-7; the D call of TRBD2 is as the table states it, not checked on the DNA. TRBV1 is annotated as a pseudogene. This CDR3 region has 14 residues. The CDR3 spells CTSSYGTRRDKQYF. The CDR3 coding sequence is TGCACCAGCAGCTACGGGACTAGGAGAGACAAGCAGTACTTC.

This clone has a handful of counts. DNA for the CDR3: TGTGCCAGCAGCTTAGCCACGACAGGGACTATTGGCTACACCTTC. It is translated as CASSLATTGTIGYTF. The chain uses TRBV7-8 and TRBJ1-2; TRBD1 matches at 7 bases. The CDR3 loop spans 15 amino acids. Germline CDR1 is SGHVS and CDR2 is FQNEAQ. The trim removed 0 bases at V and 7 bases at J, leaving 8 bases unmatched.

The V gene is TRBV30, the J gene TRBJ1-2; no definite D call. The V gene lost 4 bases and the J gene lost 4 bases, with 10 bases spanning the gap. CDR3 length equals 12 residues. Germline-derived CDR1 and CDR2 are GTSNPN and SVGIG (reference sequence). The CDR3 protein is CAWTPTSYGYTF. The DNA for the CDR3 is TGTGCCTGGACCCCAACATCCTATGGCTACACCTTC.

The chain joins TRBV11-3 to TRBJ2-2, with D possibly being TRBD1 or TRBD2 (5 bases each). Trimming pared 5 bases from V and 4 bases from J, leaving 17 bases between. The CDR3 covers 16 residues. Germline values: CDR1 SGHNT, CDR2 YENEEA. CDR3 nucleotides: TGTGCCAGCAGCCGGACCTCGAGGGGCCGCACCGGGGAGCTGTTTTTT. Translating gives CASSRTSRGRTGELFF.

V usage is TRBV7-9 and J usage is TRBJ1-3, with D possibly TRBD1 on 6 matching bases. The CDR3 runs 15 residues. V shed 5 bases and J shed 0 bases, with 11 bases lying between them. CDR1 and CDR2 from the germline V gene are SEHNR and FQNEAQ (reference sequence). The CDR3 region is CASSRSRGSGNTIYF. For the CDR3, the DNA is TGTGCCAGCAGCCGCTCCAGGGGCTCTGGAAACACCATATATTTT. Complete variable domain (other parts from reference TRBV7-9 and TRBJ1-3): DTGVSQNPRHKITKRGQNVTFRCDPISEHNRLYWYRQTLGQGPEFLTYFQNEAQLEKSRLLSDRFSAERPKGSFSTLEIQRTEQGDSAMYLCASSRSRGSGNTIYFGEGSWLTVV.

The rearrangement links TRBV29-1 to TRBJ1-1, with TRBD1 as a possible D gene (5 bases). The germline gives CDR1 SQVTM, CDR2 ANQGSEA. The V gene lost 7 bases and the J gene lost 4 bases, with 16 bases spanning the gap. This CDR3 has 13 residues. As DNA, the CDR3 is TGCAGCGGGGGGGAATTTATGGGCACTGAAGCTTTCTTT. The encoded protein is CSGGEFMGTEAFF. Complete variable domain (other parts from reference TRBV29-1 and TRBJ1-1): SAVISQKPSRDICQRGTSLTIQCQVDSQVTMMFWYRQQPGQSLTLIATANQGSEATYESGFVIDKFPISRPNLTFSTLTVSNMSPEDSSIYLCSGGEFMGTEAFFGQGTRLTVV.

The rearrangement uses TRBV6-1 and TRBJ2-1, with D tentatively TRBD2 (7 bases). Per the germline V gene, CDR1 is MNHNS and CDR2 is SASEGT. The CDR3 is 18 amino acids. Trimming pared 4 bases from V and 0 bases from J, leaving 19 bases between. The CDR3 reads CASSGGRGGAISYNEQFF. DNA for the CDR3: TGTGCCAGCAGTGGAGGGAGGGGGGGGGCCATCTCCTACAATGAGCAGTTCTTC.

The V call is TRBV19, the J call TRBJ2-1; no clear D gene. The CDR3 length is 17 residues. Germline CDR1 LNHDA, CDR2 SQIVND (reference sequence). V gave up 2 bases and J gave up 6 bases, with 20 bases separating them. The CDR3 DNA sequence: TGTGCCAGTAGTATATCCCAATTCTATTCCCTGGGCAATGAGCAGTTCTTC. Residues: CASSISQFYSLGNEQFF. Full variable domain (missing parts from reference TRBV19 and TRBJ2-1): DGGITQSPKYLFRKEGQNVTLSCEQNLNHDAMYWYRQDPGQGLRLIYYSQIVNDFQKGDIAEGYSVSREKKESFPLTVTSAQKNPTAFYLCASSISQFYSLGNEQFFGPGTRLTVL.

The rearrangement links TRBV29-1 to TRBJ1-4, with TRBD1 matching 8 bases. This CDR3 has 14 amino acids. The germline gives CDR1 SQVTM, CDR2 ANQGSEA. The junction had 8 bases not matched to a gene; V was cut back by 4 bases and J by 7 bases. CDR3 region: CSVGGQVLGEKLFF. CDR3 nucleotide sequence: TGCAGCGTTGGGGGACAGGTCCTGGGTGAAAAACTGTTTTTT.

The chain links TRBV28 to TRBJ2-1; D may be TRBD1 or TRBD2 (5 bases each). This CDR3 contains 15 residues. Germline CDR1 and CDR2: MDHEN and SYDVKM. The V and J ends lost 7 bases and 7 bases respectively, with 20 bases between them. The CDR3 loop reads CASKQGGEGLNEQFF. CDR3 in DNA: TGTGCCAGCAAGCAGGGCGGCGAGGGTCTAAATGAGCAGTTCTTC.

The chain is built from TRBV30 and TRBJ1-5; D remains ambiguous. There are 13 residues in the CDR3. Germline CDR1 reads GTSNPN; CDR2 reads SVGIG (reference sequence). The germline V and J ends were trimmed by 0 bases and 7 bases, with 10 bases remaining between them. CDR3 in amino acids: CAWSVVGRQPQHF. Written as DNA, the CDR3 is TGTGCCTGGAGTGTGGTAGGGCGACAGCCCCAGCATTTT.

The chain is built from TRBV11-2 and TRBJ1-1; maybe TRBD1 (5 bases). Germline loops: CDR1 SGHAT, CDR2 FQNNGV. The germline V and J ends were trimmed by 5 bases and 4 bases, with 11 bases remaining between them. The CDR3 contains 13 residues. CDR3: CASSPGTGTEAFF. CDR3 nucleotides: TGTGCCAGCAGCCCGGGAACAGGCACTGAAGCTTTCTTT.

The V gene is TRBV28, the J gene TRBJ2-7, with 13 bases identical to TRBD2. This CDR3 is built from 15 residues. Germline assignment: CDR1 MDHEN and CDR2 SYDVKM. J was trimmed by 4 bases and V by 5 bases; bases with no gene match: 5. The CDR3 DNA reads as TGTGCCAGCAGTACCGGGACTAGCGGGACGTACGAGCAGTACTTC. Protein sequence: CASSTGTSGTYEQYF.

The chain links TRBV6-1 to TRBJ2-1, with D perhaps matching TRBD1 or TRBD2 (5 bases each). Germline CDR1 is MNHNS and CDR2 is SASEGT. The CDR3 contains 16 residues. Trimming shortened V by 4 bases and J by 6 bases, and 19 bases separated the two germline ends. The CDR3 region is CASSGALLLGGNEQFF. CDR3 nucleotides: TGTGCCAGCAGTGGAGCGCTACTCCTTGGGGGCAATGAGCAGTTCTTC.

The rearrangement uses TRBV5-1 and TRBJ1-1, with a weak D call TRBD1 (6 bases). The germline V gene encodes CDR1 SGHRS and CDR2 YFSETQ. The V end lost 3 bases, the J end lost 5 bases, and 17 bases lay between the germline ends. The CDR3 is 15 residues long. CDR3 sequence: CASSSVAGGGTEAFF. The CDR3 bases are TGCGCCAGCAGCTCGGTAGCCGGGGGCGGAACTGAAGCTTTCTTT.

The chain uses TRBV10-3 and TRBJ1-2; 10 bases match TRBD1. The CDR3 has 13 amino acids. Trimming cost V 4 bases and J 6 bases; bases outside gene matches: 2. CDR1 and CDR2 from the germline V gene are ENHRY and SYGVKD. In DNA, the CDR3 is TGTGCCATCAGTGCCGGGACAGGGGATGGCTACACCTTC. Its translation: CAISAGTGDGYTF.

This chain uses TRBV5-1 with TRBJ2-5; maybe TRBD2 (6 bases). V was cut by 4 bases and J by 5 bases, with 15 bases left in between. This CDR3 has 14 amino acids. Looked up from germline, CDR1 is SGHRS and CDR2 is YFSETQ. The CDR3 region has the DNA TGCGCCAGCAGCCTGGACGGGACTGGGGAGACCCAGTACTTC. Translated: CASSLDGTGETQYF.